This T cell receptor beta chain was recorded in a study of blood T cell repertoires in COVID-19. On the study more broadly: The United States, Italy and Spain were the sources of the acute and convalescent COVID-19 samples. The analysed material was cDNA or gDNA that came from T cells, B-cell-depleted T cells, or PBMCs.

Germline loops: CDR1 MNHEY, CDR2 SMNVEV (reference sequence). The CDR3 loop spans 15 amino acids. Trimming cost V 5 bases and J 6 bases; bases outside gene matches: 9. As processed by the authors: Estimates of nucleated cell counts were drawn from the amplification of reference gene primers. Profiled with immunoSEQ multiplex PCR; TCRdb holds only in-frame clones, not every one. V, J and clone size are taken as reported in that table, and D and trimming were inferred from the DNA itself. The sample carries fewer than 90,000 clones, around 90% recorded once. This clone came up once. The J gene is TRBJ1-5, the V gene TRBV27; 8 bases are a match to TRBD1. Sample: peripheral blood. This receptor was taken from a male donor with acute or convalescent COVID-19. The DNA for the CDR3 is TGTGCCAGCAGTCCGTATGGACAGGGAGGTCAGCCCCAGCATTTT. Its translation: CASSPYGQGGQPQHF.